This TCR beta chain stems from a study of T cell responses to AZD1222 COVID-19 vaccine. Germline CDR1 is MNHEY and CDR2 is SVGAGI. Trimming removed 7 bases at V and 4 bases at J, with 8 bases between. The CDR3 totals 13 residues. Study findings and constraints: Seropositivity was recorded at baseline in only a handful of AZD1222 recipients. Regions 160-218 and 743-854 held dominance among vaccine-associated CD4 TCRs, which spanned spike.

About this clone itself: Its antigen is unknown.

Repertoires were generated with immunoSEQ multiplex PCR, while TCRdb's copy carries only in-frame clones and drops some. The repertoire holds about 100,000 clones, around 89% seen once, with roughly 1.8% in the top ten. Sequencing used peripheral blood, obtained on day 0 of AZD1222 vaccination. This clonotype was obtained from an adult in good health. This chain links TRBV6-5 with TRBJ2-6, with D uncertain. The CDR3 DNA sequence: TGTGCCAGCACTTCGACAGGGGCCAACGTCCTGACTTTC. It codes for CASTSTGANVLTF.